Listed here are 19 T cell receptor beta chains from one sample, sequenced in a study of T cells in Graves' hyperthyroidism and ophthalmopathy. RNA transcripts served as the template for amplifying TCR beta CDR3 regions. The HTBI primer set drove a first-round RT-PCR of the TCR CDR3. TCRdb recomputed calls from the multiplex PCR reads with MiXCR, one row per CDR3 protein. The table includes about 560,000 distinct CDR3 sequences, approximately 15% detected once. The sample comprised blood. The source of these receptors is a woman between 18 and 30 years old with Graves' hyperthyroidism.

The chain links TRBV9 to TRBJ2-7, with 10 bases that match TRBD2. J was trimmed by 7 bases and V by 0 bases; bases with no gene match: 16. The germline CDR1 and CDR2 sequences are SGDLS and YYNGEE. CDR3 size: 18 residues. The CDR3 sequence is CASSVGRTSGTSAGEQYF. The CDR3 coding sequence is TGTGCCAGCAGCGTAGGCAGGACTAGCGGTACCTCTGCGGGAGAGCAGTACTTC.

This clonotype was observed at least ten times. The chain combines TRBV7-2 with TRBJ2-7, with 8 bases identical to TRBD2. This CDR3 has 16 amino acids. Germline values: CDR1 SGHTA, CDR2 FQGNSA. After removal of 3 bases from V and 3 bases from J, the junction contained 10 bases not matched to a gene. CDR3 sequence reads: CASSLVAREGLYEQYF. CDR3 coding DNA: TGTGCCAGCAGCTTGGTGGCCCGGGAGGGCCTCTACGAGCAGTACTTC. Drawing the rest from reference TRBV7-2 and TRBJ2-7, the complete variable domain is GAGVSQSPSNKVTEKGKDVELRCDPISGHTALYWYRQSLGQGLEFLIYFQGNSAPDKSGLPSDRFSAERTGGSVSTLTIQRTQQEDSAVYLCASSLVAREGLYEQYFGPGTRLTVT.

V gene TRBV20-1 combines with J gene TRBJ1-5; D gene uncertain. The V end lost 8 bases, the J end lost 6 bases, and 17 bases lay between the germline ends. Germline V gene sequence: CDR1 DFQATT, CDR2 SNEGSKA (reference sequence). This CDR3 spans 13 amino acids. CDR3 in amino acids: CSSKGGPGQPQHF. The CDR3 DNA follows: TGCAGTTCAAAAGGAGGTCCAGGTCAGCCCCAGCATTTT.

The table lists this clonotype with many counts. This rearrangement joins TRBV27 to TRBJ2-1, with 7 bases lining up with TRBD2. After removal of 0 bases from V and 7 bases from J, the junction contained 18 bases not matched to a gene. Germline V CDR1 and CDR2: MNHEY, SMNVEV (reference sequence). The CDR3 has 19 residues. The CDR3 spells CASSLSYMSWAGEWNEQFF. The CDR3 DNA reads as TGTGCCAGCAGTTTATCATATATGTCGTGGGCGGGAGAATGGAATGAGCAGTTCTTC.

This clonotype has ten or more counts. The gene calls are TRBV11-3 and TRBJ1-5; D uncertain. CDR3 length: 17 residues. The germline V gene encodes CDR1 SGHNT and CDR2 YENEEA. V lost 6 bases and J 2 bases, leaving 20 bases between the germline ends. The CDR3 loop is CASRPDGVGGCNQPQHF. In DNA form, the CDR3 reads TGTGCCAGCAGACCAGACGGGGTAGGCGGATGCAATCAGCCCCAGCATTTT. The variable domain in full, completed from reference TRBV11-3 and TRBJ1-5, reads EAGVVQSPRYKIIEKKQPVAFWCNPISGHNTLYWYLQNLGQGPELLIRYENEEAVDDSQLPKDRFSAERLKGVDSTLKIQPAELGDSAVYLCASRPDGVGGCNQPQHFGDGTRLSIL.

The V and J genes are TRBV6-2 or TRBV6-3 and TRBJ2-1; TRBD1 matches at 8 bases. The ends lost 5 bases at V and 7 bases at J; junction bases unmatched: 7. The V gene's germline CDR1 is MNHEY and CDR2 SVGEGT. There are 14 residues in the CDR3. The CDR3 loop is CASSIGQGRNEQFF. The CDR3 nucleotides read TGTGCCAGCAGTATAGGACAGGGAAGGAATGAGCAGTTCTTC.

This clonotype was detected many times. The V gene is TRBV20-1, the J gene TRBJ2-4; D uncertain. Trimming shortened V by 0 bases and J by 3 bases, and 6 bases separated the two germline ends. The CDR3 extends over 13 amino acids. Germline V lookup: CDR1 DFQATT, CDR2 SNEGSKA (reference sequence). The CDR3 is CSARDPGKNIQYF. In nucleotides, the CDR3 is TGCAGTGCTAGAGATCCCGGCAAAAACATTCAGTACTTC.

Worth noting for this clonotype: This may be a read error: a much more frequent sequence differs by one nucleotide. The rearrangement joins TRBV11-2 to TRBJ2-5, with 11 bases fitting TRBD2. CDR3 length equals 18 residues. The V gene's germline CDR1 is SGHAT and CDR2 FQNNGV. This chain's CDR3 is CASSFLALAGASRETRYF. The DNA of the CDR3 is TGTGCCAGCAGCTTCTTAGCACTAGCGGGGGCCTCAAGAGAGACCCGGTACTTC.

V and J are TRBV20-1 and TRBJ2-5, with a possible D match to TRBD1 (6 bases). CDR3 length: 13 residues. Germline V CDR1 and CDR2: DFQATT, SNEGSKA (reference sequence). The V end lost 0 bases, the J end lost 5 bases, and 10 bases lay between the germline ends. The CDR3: CSARDGTRETQYF. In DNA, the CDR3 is TGCAGTGCTAGAGATGGGACACGGGAGACCCAGTACTTC.

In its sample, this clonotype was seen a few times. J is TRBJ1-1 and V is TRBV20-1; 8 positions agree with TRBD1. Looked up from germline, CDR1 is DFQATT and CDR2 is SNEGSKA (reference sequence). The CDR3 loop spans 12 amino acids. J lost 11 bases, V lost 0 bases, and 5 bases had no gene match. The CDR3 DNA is TGCAGTGCTAGAGACGGGGGGACAGGCGCTTTCTTT. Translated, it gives CSARDGGTGAFF.

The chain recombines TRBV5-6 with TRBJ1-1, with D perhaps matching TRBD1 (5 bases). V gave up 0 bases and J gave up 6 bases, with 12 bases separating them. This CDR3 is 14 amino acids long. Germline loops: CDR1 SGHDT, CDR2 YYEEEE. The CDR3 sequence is CASSLALAGAEAFF. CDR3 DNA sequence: TGTGCCAGCAGCTTGGCCTTGGCGGGGGCTGAAGCTTTCTTT. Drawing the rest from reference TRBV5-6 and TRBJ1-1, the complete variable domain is DAGVTQSPTHLIKTRGQQVTLRCSPKSGHDTVSWYQQALGQGPQFIFQYYEEEERQRGNFPDRFSGHQFPNYSSELNVNALLLGDSALYLCASSLALAGAEAFFGQGTRLTVV.

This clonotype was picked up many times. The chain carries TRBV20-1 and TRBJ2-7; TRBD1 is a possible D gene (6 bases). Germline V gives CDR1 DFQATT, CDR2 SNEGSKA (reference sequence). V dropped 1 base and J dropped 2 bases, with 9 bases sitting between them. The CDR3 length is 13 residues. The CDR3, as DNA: TGCAGTGCTAGAGGTCAGGGGACCTACGAGCAGTACTTC. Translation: CSARGQGTYEQYF.

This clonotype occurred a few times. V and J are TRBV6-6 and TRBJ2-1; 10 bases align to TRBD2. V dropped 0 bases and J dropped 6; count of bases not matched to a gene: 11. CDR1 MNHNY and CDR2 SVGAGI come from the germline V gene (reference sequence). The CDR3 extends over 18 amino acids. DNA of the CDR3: TGTGCCAGCAGTTACTCGATTGTCCTAGCGGGAGTTGCCAATGAGCAGTTCTTC. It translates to CASSYSIVLAGVANEQFF.

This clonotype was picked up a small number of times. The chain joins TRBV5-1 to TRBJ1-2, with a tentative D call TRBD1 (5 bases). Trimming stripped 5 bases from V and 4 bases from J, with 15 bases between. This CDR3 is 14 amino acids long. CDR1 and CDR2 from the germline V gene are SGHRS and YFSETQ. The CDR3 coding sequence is TGCGCCAGCAGAGGGTCGGGGGAGGTCTATGGCTACACCTTC. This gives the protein CASRGSGEVYGYTF. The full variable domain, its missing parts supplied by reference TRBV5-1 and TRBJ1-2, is KAGVTQTPRYLIKTRGQQVTLSCSPISGHRSVSWYQQTPGQGLQFLFEYFSETQRNKGNFPGRFSGRQFSNSRSEMNVSTLELGDSALYLCASRGSGEVYGYTFGSGTRLTVV.

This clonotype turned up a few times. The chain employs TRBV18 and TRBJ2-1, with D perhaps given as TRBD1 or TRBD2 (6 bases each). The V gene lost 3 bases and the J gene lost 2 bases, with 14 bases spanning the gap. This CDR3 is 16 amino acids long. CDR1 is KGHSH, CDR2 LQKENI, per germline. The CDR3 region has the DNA TGTGCCAGCTCACCGGGAGGCAGGGGCCCCTACAATGAGCAGTTCTTC. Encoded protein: CASSPGGRGPYNEQFF. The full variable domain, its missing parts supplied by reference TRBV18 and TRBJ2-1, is NAGVMQNPRHLVRRRGQEARLRCSPMKGHSHVYWYRQLPEEGLKFMVYLQKENIIDESGMPKERFSAEFPKEGPSILRIQQVVRGDSAAYFCASSPGGRGPYNEQFFGPGTRLTVL.

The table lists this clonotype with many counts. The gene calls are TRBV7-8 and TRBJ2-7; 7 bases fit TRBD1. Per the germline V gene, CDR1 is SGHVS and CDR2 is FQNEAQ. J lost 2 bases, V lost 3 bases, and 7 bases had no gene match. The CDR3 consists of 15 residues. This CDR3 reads CASSLRGQSTYEQYF. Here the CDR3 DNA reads TGTGCCAGCAGCTTGAGGGGACAGAGTACCTACGAGCAGTACTTC.

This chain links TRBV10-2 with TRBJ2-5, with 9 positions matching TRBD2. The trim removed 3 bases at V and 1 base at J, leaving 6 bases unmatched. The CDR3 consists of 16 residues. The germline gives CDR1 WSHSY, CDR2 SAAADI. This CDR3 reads CASSESLAGSQETQYF. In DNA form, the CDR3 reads TGCGCCAGCAGTGAATCGCTAGCGGGGAGCCAAGAGACCCAGTACTTC.

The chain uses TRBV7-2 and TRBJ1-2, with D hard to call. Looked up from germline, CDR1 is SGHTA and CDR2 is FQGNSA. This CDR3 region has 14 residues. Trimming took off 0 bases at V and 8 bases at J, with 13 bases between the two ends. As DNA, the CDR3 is TGTGCCAGCAGCTTAGCTGAGGCGCCGGGGGGCTACACCTTC. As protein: CASSLAEAPGGYTF. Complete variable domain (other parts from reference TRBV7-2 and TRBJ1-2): GAGVSQSPSNKVTEKGKDVELRCDPISGHTALYWYRQSLGQGLEFLIYFQGNSAPDKSGLPSDRFSAERTGGSVSTLTIQRTQQEDSAVYLCASSLAEAPGGYTFGSGTRLTVV.

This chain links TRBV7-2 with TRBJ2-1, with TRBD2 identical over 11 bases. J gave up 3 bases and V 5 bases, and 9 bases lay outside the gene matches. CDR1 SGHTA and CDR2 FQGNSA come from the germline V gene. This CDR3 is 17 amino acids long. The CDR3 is CASSILGLAGGYNEQFF. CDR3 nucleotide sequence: TGTGCCAGCAGCATCCTAGGACTAGCGGGCGGCTACAATGAGCAGTTCTTC.